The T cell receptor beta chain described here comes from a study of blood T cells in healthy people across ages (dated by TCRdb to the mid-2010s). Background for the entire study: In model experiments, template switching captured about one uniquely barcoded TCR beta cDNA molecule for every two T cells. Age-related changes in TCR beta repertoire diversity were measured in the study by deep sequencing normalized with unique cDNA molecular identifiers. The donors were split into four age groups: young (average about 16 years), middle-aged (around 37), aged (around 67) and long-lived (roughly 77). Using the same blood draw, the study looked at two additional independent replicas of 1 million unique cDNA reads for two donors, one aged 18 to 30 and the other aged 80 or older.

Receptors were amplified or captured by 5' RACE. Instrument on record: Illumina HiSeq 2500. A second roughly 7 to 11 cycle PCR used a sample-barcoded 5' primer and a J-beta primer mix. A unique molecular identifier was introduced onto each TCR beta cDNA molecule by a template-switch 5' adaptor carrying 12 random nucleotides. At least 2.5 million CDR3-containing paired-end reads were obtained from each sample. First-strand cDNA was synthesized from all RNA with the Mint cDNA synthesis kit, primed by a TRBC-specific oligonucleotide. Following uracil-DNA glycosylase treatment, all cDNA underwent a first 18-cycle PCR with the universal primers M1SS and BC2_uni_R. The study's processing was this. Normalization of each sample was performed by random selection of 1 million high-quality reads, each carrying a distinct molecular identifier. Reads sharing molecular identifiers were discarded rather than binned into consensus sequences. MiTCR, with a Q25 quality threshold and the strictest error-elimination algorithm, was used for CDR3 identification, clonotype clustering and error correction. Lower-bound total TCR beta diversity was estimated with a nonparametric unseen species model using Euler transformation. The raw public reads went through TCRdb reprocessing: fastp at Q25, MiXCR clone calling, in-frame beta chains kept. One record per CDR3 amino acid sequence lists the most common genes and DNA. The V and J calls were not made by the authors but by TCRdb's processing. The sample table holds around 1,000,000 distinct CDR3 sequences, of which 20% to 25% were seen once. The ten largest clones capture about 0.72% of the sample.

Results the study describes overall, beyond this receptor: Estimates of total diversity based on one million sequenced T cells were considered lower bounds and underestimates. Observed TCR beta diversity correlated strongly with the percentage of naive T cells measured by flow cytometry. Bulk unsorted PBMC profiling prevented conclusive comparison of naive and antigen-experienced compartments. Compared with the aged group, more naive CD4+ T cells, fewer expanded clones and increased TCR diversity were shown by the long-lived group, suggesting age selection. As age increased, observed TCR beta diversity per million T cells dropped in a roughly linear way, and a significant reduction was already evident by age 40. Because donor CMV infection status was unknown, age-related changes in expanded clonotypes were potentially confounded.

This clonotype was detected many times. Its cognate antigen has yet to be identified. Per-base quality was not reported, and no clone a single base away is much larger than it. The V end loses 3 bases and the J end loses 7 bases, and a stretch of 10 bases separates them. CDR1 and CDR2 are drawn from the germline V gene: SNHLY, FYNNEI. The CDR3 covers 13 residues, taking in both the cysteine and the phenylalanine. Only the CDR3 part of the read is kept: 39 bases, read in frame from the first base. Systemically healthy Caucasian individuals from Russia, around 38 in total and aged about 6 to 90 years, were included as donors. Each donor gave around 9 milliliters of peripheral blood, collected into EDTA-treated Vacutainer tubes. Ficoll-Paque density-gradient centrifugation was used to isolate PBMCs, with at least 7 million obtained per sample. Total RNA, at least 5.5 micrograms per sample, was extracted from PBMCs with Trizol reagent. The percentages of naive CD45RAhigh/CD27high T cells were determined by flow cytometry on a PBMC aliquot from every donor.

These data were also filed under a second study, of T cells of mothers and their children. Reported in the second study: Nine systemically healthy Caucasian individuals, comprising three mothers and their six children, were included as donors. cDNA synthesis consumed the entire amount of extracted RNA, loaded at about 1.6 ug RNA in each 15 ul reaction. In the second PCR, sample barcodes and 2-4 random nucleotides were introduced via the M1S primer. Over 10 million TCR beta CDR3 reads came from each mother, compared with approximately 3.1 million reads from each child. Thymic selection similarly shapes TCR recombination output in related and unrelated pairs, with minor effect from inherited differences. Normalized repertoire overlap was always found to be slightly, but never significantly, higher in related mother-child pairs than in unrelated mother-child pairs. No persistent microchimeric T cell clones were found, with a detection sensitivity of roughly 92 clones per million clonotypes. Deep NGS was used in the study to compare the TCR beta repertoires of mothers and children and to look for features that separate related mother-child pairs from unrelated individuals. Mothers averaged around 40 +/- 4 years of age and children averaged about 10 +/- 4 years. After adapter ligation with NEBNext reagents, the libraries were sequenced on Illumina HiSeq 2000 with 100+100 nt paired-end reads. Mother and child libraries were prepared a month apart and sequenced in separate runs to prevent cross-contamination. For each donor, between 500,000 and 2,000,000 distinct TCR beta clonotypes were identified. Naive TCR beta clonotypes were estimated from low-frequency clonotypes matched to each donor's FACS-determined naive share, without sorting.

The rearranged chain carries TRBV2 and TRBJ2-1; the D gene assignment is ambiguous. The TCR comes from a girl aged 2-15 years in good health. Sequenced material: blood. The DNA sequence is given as TGTGCCAGCAGTGATTCGAACCTTAATGAGCAGTTCTTC. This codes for CASSDSNLNEQFF.